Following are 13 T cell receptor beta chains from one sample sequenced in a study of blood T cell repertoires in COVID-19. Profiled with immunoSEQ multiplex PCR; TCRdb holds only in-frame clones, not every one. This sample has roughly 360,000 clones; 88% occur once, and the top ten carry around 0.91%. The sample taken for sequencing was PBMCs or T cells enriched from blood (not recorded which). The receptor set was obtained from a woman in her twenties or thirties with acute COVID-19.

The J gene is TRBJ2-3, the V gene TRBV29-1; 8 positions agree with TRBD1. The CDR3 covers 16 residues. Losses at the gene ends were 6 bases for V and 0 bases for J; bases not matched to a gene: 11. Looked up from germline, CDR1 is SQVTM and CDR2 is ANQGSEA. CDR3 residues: CSVDGTGRASTDTQYF. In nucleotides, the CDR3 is TGCAGCGTCGACGGGACAGGACGGGCGAGCACAGATACGCAGTATTTT.

In nucleotides, the CDR3 is TGTGCCAGCAGCCTATCCGGGGGGGAGCACGAGCAGTACTTC. It translates to CASSLSGGEHEQYF. The gene calls are TRBV7-3 and TRBJ2-7; 8 bases are a match to TRBD2. Germline V CDR1 and CDR2: SGHTA, FQGTGA. This CDR3 is built from 14 residues. The J segment lost 5 bases and the V segment lost 5 bases, leaving 8 bases of the junction unmatched.

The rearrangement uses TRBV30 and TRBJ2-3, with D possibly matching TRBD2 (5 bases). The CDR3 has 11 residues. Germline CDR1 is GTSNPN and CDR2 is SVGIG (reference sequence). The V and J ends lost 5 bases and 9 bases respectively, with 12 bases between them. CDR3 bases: TGTGCCTGGGCTGACCTAGCAACGCAGTATTTT. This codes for CAWADLATQYF.

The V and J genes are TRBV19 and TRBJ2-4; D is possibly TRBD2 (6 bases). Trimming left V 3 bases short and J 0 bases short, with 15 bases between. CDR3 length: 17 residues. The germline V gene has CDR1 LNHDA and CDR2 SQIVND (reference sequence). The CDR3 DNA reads TGTGCCAGTAGTATTGGAGGGGCGGGACTAGCCAAAAACATTCAGTACTTC. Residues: CASSIGGAGLAKNIQYF.

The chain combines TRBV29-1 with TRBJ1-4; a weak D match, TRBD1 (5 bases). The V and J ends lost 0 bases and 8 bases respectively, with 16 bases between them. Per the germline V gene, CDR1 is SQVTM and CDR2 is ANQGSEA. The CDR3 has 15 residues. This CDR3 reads CSVEDLFGGGEKLFF. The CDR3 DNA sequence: TGCAGCGTTGAAGATCTTTTCGGGGGTGGGGAAAAACTGTTTTTT.

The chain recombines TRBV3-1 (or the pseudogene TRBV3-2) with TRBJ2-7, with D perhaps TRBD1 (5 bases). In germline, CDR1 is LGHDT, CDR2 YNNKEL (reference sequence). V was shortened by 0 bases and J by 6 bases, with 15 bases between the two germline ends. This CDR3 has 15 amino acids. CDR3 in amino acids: CASSQEDPGLSEQYF. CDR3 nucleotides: TGTGCCAGCAGCCAAGAGGATCCAGGGCTCTCCGAGCAGTACTTC.

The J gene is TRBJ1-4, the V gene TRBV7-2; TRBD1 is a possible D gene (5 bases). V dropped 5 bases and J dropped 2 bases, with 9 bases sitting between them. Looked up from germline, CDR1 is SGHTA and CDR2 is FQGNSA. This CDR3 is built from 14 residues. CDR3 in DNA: TGTGCCAGCAGCCGGGGGTTCACTAATGAAAAACTGTTTTTT. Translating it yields CASSRGFTNEKLFF.

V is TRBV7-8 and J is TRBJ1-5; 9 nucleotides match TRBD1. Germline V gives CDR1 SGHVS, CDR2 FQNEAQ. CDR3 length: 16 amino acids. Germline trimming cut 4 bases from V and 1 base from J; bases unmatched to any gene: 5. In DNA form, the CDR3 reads TGTGCCAGCAGCTCGACAGGGGGACTCAGCAATCAGCCCCAGCATTTT. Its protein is CASSSTGGLSNQPQHF.

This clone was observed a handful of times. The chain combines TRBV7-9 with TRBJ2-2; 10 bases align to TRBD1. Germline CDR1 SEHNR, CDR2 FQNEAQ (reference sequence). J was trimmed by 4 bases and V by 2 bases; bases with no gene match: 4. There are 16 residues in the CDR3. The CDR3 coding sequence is TGTGCCAGCAGCTTACTGAGGACAGGGGGCACCGGGGAGCTGTTTTTT. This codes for CASSLLRTGGTGELFF.

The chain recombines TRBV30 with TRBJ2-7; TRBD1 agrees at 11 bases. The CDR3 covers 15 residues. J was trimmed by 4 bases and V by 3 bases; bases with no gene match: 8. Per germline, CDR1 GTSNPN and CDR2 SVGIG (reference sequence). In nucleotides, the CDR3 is TGTGCCTGGAGCCTGAGGGACAGGGGGACGTACGAGCAGTACTTC. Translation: CAWSLRDRGTYEQYF.

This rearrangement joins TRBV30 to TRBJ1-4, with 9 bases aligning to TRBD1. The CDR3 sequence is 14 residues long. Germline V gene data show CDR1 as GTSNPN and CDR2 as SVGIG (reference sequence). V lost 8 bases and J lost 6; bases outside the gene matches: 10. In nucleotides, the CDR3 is TGTGCCGCGGAATGGACAGGGGTTGATGAAAAACTGTTTTTT. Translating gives CAAEWTGVDEKLFF.

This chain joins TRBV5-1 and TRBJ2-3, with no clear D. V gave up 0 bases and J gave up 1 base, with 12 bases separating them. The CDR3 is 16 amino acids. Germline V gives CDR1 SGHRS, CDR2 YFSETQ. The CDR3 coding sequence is TGCGCCAGCAGCTTGGCAGCGTTCGTGGGCACAGATACGCAGTATTTT. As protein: CASSLAAFVGTDTQYF. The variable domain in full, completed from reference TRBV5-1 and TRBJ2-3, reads KAGVTQTPRYLIKTRGQQVTLSCSPISGHRSVSWYQQTPGQGLQFLFEYFSETQRNKGNFPGRFSGRQFSNSRSEMNVSTLELGDSALYLCASSLAAFVGTDTQYFGPGTRLTVL.

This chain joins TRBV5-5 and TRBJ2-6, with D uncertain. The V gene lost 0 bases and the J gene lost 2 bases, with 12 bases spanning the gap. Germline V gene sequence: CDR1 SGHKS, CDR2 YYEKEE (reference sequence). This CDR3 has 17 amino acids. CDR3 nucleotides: TGTGCCAGCAGCTTGGGGCGGATTTATCCTGGGGCCAACGTCCTGACTTTC. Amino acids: CASSLGRIYPGANVLTF.